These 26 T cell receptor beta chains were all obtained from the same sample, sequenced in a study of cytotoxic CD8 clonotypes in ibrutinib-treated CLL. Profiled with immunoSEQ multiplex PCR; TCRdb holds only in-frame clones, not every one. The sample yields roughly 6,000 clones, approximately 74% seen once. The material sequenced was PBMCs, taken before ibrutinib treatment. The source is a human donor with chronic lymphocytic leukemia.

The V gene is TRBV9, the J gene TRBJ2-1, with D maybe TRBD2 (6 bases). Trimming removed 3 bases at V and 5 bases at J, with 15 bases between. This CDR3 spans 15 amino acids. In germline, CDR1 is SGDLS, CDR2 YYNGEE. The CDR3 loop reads CASSAGTRFNNEQFF. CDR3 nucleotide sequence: TGTGCCAGCAGCGCCGGGACTCGCTTCAACAATGAGCAGTTCTTC.

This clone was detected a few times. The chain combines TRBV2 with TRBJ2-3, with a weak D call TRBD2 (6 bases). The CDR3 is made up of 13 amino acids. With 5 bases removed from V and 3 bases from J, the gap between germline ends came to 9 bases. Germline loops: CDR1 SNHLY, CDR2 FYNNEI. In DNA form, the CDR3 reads TGTGCCAGCAGTCGGGACTCGACAGATACGCAGTATTTT. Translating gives CASSRDSTDTQYF.

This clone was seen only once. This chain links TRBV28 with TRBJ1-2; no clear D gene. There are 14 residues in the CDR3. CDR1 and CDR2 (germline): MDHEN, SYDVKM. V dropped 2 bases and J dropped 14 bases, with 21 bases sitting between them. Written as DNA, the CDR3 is TGTGCCAGCAGTTTAATCTCTTTTACTGCCGGAAGGACCTTC. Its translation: CASSLISFTAGRTF.

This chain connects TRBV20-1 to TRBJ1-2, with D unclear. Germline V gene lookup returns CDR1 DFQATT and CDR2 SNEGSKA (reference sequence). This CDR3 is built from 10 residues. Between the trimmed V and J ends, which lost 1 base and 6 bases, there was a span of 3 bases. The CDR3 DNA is TGCAGTGCTAGAGCGGATGGCTACACCTTC. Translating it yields CSARADGYTF.

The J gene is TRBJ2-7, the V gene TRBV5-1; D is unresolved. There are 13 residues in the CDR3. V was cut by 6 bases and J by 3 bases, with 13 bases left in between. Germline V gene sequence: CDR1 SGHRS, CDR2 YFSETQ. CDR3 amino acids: CASTSAADYEQYF. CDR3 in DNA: TGCGCCAGCACGTCGGCAGCCGACTACGAGCAGTACTTC. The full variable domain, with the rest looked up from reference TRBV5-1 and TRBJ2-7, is KAGVTQTPRYLIKTRGQQVTLSCSPISGHRSVSWYQQTPGQGLQFLFEYFSETQRNKGNFPGRFSGRQFSNSRSEMNVSTLELGDSALYLCASTSAADYEQYFGPGTRLTVT.

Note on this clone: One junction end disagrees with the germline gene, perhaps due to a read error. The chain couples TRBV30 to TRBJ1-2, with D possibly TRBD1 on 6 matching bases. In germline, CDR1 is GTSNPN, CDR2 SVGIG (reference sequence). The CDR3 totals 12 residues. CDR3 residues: CAWTLTNMGQLF. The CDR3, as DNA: TGTGCCTGGACACTCACCAACATGGGACAACTCTTC.

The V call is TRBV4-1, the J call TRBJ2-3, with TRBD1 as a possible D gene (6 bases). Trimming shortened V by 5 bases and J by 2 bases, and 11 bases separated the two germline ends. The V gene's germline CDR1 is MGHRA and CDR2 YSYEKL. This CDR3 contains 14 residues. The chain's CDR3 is CASSLGDNTDTQYF. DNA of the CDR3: TGCGCCAGCAGCTTAGGGGACAACACAGATACGCAGTATTTT.

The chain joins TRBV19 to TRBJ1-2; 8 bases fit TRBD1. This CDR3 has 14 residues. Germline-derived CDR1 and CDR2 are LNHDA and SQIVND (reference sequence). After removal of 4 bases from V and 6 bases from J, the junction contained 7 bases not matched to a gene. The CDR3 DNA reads TGTGCCAGTAGTAGGGACAGGACTATGGATGGCTACACCTTC. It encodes CASSRDRTMDGYTF. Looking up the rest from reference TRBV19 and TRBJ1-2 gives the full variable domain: DGGITQSPKYLFRKEGQNVTLSCEQNLNHDAMYWYRQDPGQGLRLIYYSQIVNDFQKGDIAEGYSVSREKKESFPLTVTSAQKNPTAFYLCASSRDRTMDGYTFGSGTRLTVV.

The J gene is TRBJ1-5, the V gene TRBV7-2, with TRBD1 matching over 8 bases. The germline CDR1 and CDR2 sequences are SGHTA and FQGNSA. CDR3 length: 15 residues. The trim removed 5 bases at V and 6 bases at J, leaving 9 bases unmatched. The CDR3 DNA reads TGTGCCAGCAGCACAAGCCTGGACAGGGTTCAGCCCCAGCATTTT. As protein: CASSTSLDRVQPQHF.

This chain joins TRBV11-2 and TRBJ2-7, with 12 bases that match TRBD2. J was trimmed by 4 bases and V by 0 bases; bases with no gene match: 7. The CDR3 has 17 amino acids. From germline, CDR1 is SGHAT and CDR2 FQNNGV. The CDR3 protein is CASSLEFRTSGMYEQYF. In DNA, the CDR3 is TGTGCCAGCAGCTTAGAGTTCCGGACTAGCGGGATGTACGAGCAGTACTTC.

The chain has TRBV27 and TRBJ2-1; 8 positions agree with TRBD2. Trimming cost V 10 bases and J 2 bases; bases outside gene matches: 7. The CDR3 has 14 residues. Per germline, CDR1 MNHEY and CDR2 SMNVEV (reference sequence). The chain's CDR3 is CATKLADTYNEQFF. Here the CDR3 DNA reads TGTGCCACCAAACTAGCGGACACCTACAATGAGCAGTTCTTC.

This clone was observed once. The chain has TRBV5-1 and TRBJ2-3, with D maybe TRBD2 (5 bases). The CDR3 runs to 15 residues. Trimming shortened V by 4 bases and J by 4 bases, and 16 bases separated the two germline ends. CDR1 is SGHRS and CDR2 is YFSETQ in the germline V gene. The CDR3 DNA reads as TGCGCCAGCAGCCTCAAACTAGTCCTCGCAGATACGCAGTATTTT. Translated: CASSLKLVLADTQYF. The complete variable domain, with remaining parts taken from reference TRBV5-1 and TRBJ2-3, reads KAGVTQTPRYLIKTRGQQVTLSCSPISGHRSVSWYQQTPGQGLQFLFEYFSETQRNKGNFPGRFSGRQFSNSRSEMNVSTLELGDSALYLCASSLKLVLADTQYFGPGTRLTVL.

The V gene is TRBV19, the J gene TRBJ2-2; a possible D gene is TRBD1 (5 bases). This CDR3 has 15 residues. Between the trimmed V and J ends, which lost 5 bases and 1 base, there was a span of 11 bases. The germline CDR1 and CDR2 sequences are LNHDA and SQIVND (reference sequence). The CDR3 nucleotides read TGTGCCAGTAGTCCCCCCGGACAGAACACCGGGGAGCTGTTTTTT. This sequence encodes CASSPPGQNTGELFF. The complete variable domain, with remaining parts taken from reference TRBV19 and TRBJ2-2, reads DGGITQSPKYLFRKEGQNVTLSCEQNLNHDAMYWYRQDPGQGLRLIYYSQIVNDFQKGDIAEGYSVSREKKESFPLTVTSAQKNPTAFYLCASSPPGQNTGELFFGEGSRLTVL.

The CDR3 nucleotides are TGTGCCAGCAGTCCTACAGGAGTTAACTATGGCTACACCTTC. This gives the protein CASSPTGVNYGYTF. This rearrangement joins TRBV6-5 to TRBJ1-2; TRBD1 is a possible D gene (5 bases). In germline, CDR1 is MNHEY, CDR2 SVGAGI. CDR3 length: 14 amino acids. Trimming shortened V by 5 bases and J by 1 base, and 11 bases separated the two germline ends.

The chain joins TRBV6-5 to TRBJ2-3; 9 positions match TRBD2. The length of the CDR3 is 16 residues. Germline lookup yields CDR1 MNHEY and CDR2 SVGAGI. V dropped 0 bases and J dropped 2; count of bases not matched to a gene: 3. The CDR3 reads CASSYSSSGTTDTQYF. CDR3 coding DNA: TGTGCCAGCAGTTACTCCTCTAGCGGGACCACAGATACGCAGTATTTT.

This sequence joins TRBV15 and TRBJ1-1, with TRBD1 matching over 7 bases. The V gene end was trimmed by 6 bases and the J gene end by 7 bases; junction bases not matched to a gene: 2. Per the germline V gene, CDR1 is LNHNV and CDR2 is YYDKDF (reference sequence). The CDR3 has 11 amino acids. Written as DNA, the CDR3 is TGTGCCACCAGAGGACAGGTTGAAGCTTTCTTT. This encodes CATRGQVEAFF.

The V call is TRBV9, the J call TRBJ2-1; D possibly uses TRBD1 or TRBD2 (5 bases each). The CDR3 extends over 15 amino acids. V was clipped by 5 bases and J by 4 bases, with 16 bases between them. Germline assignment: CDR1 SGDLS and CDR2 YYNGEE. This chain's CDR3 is CASREVGDRYNEQFF. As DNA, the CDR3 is TGTGCCAGCAGGGAAGTGGGGGACCGATACAATGAGCAGTTCTTC.

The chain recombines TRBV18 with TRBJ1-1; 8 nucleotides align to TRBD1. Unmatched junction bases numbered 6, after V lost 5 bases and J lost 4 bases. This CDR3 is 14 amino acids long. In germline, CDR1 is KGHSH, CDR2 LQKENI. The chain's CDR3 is CASSTRGPGTEAFF. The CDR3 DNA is TGTGCCAGCTCAACCAGGGGGCCCGGCACTGAAGCTTTCTTT.

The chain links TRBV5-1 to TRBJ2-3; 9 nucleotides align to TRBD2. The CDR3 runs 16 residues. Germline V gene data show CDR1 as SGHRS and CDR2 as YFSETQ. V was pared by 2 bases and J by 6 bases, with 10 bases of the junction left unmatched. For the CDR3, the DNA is TGCGCCAGCAGCTTAAAACTAGCGGGTGGGTTGGATACGCAGTATTTT. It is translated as CASSLKLAGGLDTQYF. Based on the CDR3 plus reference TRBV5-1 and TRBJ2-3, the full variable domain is KAGVTQTPRYLIKTRGQQVTLSCSPISGHRSVSWYQQTPGQGLQFLFEYFSETQRNKGNFPGRFSGRQFSNSRSEMNVSTLELGDSALYLCASSLKLAGGLDTQYFGPGTRLTVL.

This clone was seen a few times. CDR3 nucleotide sequence: TGCGCCAGCAGCTTGGTGCTAGCGGGAGTTTATGAGCAGTTCTTC. Translation: CASSLVLAGVYEQFF. This sequence joins TRBV5-1 and TRBJ2-1; 10 bases agree with TRBD2. After removal of 0 bases from V and 8 bases from J, the junction contained 5 bases not matched to a gene. Germline CDR1 is SGHRS and CDR2 is YFSETQ. This CDR3 has 15 residues. Based on the CDR3 plus reference TRBV5-1 and TRBJ2-1, the full variable domain is KAGVTQTPRYLIKTRGQQVTLSCSPISGHRSVSWYQQTPGQGLQFLFEYFSETQRNKGNFPGRFSGRQFSNSRSEMNVSTLELGDSALYLCASSLVLAGVYEQFFGPGTRLTVL.

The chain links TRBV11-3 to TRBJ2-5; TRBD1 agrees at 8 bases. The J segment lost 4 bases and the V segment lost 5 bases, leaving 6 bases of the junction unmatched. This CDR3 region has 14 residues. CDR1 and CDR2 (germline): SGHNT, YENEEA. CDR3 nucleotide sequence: TGTGCCAGCAGCCCCGGACAGGGACGAGAGACCCAGTACTTC. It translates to CASSPGQGRETQYF.

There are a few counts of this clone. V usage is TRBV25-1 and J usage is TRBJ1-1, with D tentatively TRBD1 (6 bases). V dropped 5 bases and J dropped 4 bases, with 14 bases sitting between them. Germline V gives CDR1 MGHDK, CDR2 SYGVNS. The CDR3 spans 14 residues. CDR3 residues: CASSKGGLGTEAFF. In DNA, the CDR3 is TGTGCCAGCAGTAAAGGGGGGCTAGGCACTGAAGCTTTCTTT.

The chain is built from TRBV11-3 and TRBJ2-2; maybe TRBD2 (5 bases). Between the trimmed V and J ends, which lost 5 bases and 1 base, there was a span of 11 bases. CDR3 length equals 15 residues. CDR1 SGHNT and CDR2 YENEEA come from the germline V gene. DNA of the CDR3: TGTGCCAGCAGCCACACCCGGGAGAACACCGGGGAGCTGTTTTTT. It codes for CASSHTRENTGELFF. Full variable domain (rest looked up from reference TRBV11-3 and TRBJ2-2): EAGVVQSPRYKIIEKKQPVAFWCNPISGHNTLYWYLQNLGQGPELLIRYENEEAVDDSQLPKDRFSAERLKGVDSTLKIQPAELGDSAVYLCASSHTRENTGELFFGEGSRLTVL.

For the CDR3, the DNA is TGTGCCAGTAGCCCCAGGTTCGTTGGGGGGTTTACCTACGAGCAGTACTTC. Protein product: CASSPRFVGGFTYEQYF. The rearrangement links TRBV19 to TRBJ2-7; a weak D match, TRBD2 (6 bases). V was trimmed by 6 bases and J by 2 bases, leaving 23 bases between them. This CDR3 is 17 amino acids long. The germline gives CDR1 LNHDA, CDR2 SQIVND (reference sequence).

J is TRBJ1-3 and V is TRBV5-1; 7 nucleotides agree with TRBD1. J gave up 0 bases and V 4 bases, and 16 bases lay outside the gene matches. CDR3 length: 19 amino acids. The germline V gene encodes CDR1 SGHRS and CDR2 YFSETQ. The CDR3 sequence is CASSQAGTVSFGSGNTIYF. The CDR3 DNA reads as TGCGCCAGCAGCCAGGCTGGGACAGTCTCTTTCGGCTCTGGAAACACCATATATTTT.

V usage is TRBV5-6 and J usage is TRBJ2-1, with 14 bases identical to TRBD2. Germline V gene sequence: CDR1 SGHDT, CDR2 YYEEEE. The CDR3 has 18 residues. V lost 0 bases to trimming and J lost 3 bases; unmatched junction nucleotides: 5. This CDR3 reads CASSLAGTSGSLYNEQFF. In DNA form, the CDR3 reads TGTGCCAGCAGCTTGGCCGGGACTAGCGGGAGTCTCTACAATGAGCAGTTCTTC.